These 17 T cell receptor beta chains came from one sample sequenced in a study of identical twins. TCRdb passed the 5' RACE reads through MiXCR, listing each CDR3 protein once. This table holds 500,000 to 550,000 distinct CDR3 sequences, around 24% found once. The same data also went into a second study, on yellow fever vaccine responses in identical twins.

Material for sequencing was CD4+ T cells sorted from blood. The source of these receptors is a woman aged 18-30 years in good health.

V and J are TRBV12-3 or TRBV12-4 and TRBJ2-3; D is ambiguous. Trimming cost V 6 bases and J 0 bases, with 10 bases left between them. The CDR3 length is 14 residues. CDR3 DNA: TGTGCCAGCAGGGGTAGGGATAGCACAGATACGCAGTATTTT. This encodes CASRGRDSTDTQYF.

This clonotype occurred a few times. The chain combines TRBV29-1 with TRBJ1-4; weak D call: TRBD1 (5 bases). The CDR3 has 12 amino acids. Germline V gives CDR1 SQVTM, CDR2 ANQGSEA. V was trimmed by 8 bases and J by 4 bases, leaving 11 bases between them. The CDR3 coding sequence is TGCAGCATCCGGGGCTTTAATGAAAAACTGTTTTTT. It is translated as CSIRGFNEKLFF.

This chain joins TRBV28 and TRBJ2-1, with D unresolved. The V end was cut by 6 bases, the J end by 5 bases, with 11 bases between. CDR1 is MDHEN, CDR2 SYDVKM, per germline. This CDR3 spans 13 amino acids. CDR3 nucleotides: TGTGCCAGCAGCCCGCCAACCAACAATGAGCAGTTCTTC. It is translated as CASSPPTNNEQFF. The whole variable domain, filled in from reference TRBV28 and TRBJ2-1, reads DVKVTQSSRYLVKRTGEKVFLECVQDMDHENMFWYRQDPGLGLRLIYFSYDVKMKEKGDIPEGYSVSREKKERFSLILESASTNQTSMYLCASSPPTNNEQFFGPGTRLTVL.

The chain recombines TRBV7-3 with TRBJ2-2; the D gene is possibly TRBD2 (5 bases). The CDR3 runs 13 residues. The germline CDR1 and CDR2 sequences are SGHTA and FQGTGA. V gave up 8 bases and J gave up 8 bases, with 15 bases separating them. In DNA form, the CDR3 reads TGTGCCAGCGGTCAAGGACTCGGAGGGGAGCTGTTTTTT. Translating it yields CASGQGLGGELFF.

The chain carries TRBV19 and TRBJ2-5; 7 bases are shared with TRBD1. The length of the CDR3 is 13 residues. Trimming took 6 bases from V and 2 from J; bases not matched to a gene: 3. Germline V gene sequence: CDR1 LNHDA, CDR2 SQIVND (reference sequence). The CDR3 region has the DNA TGTGCCAGTAGCGGACAGGCACAAGAGACCCAGTACTTC. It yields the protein CASSGQAQETQYF. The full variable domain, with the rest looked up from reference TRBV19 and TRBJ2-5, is DGGITQSPKYLFRKEGQNVTLSCEQNLNHDAMYWYRQDPGQGLRLIYYSQIVNDFQKGDIAEGYSVSREKKESFPLTVTSAQKNPTAFYLCASSGQAQETQYFGPGTRLLVL.

The CDR3 region is CASSSLGDVRAFF. The CDR3 nucleotides are TGCGCCAGCAGCTCGTTAGGCGACGTTAGGGCTTTCTTT. The chain uses TRBV5-1 and TRBJ1-1; D call uncertain. CDR1 and CDR2 from the germline V gene are SGHRS and YFSETQ. V dropped 3 bases and J dropped 11 bases, with 17 bases sitting between them. The CDR3 sequence is 13 residues long.

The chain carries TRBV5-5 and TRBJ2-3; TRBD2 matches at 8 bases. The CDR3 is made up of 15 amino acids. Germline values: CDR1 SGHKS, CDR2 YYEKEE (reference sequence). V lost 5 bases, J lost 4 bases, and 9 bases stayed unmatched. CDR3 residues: CASSSIAGWADTQYF. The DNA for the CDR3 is TGTGCCAGCAGTTCCATAGCGGGGTGGGCAGATACGCAGTATTTT.

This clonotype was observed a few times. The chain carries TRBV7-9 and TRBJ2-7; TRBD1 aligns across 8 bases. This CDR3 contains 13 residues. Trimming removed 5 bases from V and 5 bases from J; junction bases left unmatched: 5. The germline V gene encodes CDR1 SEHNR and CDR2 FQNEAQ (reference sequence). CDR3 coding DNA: TGTGCCAGCAGCGGACAGGGCTTGGACGAGCAGTACTTC. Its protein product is CASSGQGLDEQYF.

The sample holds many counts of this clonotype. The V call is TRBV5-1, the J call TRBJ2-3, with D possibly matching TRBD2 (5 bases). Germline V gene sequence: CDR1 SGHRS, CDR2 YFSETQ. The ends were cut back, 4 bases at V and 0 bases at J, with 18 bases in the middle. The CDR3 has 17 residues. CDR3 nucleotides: TGCGCCAGCAGCCGAGGGTCGGGCAGCCCTAGCACAGATACGCAGTATTTT. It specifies CASSRGSGSPSTDTQYF.

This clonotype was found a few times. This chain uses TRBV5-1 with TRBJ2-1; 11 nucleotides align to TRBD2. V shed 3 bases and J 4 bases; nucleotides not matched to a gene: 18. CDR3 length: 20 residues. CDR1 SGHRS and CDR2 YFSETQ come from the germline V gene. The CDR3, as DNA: TGCGCCAGCAGCTCCCTAACCCTAGCGGGGGGATCGTCGGCATACAATGAGCAGTTCTTC. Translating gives CASSSLTLAGGSSAYNEQFF.

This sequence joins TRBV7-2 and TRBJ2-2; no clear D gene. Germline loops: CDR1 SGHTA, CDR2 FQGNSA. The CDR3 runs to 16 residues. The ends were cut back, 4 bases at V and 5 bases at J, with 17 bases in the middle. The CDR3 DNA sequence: TGTGCCAGCAGCTCCCAAGTTGAGCGCTGGACCGGGGAGCTGTTTTTT. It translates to CASSSQVERWTGELFF.

The DNA of the CDR3 is TGCGCCAGCAGCGTGGGACAGTCTAACTATGGCTACACCTTC. Translation gives CASSVGQSNYGYTF. The V call is TRBV5-1, the J call TRBJ1-2; 7 positions agree with TRBD1. The length of the CDR3 is 14 residues. V was pared by 4 bases and J by 0 bases, with 3 bases of the junction left unmatched. Germline CDR1 SGHRS, CDR2 YFSETQ.

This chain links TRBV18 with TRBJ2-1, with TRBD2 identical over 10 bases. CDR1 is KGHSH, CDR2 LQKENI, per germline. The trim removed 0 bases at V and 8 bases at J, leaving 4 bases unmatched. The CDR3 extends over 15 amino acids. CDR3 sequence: CASSPPSGRFDEQFF. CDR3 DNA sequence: TGTGCCAGCTCACCACCTAGCGGGAGGTTTGATGAGCAGTTCTTC.

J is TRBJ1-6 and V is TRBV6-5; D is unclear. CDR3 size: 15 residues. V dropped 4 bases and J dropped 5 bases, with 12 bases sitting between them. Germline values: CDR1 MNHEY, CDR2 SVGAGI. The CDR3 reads CASSFQPTDNSPLHF. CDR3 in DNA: TGTGCCAGCAGTTTCCAACCGACTGATAATTCACCCCTCCACTTT.

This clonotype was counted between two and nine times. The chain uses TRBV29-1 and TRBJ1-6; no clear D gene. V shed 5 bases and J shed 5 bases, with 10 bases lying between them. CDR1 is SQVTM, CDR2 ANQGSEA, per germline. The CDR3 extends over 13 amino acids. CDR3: CSVSGGNNSPLHF. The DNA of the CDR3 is TGCAGCGTTTCTGGCGGCAATAATTCACCCCTCCACTTT.

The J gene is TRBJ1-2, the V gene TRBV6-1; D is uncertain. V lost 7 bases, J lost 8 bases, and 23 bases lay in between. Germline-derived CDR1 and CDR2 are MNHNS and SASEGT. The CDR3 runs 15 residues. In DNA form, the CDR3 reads TGTGCCAGCACTCGGTCGGGCGAAACGATAGGCGGCTACACCTTC. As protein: CASTRSGETIGGYTF.

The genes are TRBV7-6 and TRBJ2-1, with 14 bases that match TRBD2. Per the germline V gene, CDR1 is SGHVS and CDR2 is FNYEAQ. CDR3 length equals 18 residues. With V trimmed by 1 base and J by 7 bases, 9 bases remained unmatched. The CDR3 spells CASSLERPGTSGSNEQFF. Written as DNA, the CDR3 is TGTGCCAGCAGCTTAGAACGGCCCGGGACTAGCGGGAGTAATGAGCAGTTCTTC.